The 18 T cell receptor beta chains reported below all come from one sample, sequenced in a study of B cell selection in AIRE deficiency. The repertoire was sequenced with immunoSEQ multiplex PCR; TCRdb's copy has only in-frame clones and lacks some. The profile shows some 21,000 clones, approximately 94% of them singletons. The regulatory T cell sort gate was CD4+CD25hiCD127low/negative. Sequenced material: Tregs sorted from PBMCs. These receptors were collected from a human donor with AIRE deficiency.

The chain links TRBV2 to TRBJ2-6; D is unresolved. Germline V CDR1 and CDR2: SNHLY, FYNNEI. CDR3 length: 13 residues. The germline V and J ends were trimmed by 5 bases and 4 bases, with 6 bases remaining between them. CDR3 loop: CASSTLGANVLTF. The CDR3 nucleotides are TGTGCCAGCAGTACACTAGGGGCCAACGTCCTGACTTTC.

This CDR3 reads CAWSVGTATNYGYTF. In DNA form, the CDR3 reads TGTGCCTGGAGTGTGGGGACAGCTACTAACTATGGCTACACCTTC. The genes are TRBV30 and TRBJ1-2; 7 nucleotides match TRBD1. Trimming at V came to 0 bases and at J to 0 bases, leaving 4 bases not matched to a gene. In germline, CDR1 is GTSNPN, CDR2 SVGIG (reference sequence). CDR3 length: 15 amino acids.

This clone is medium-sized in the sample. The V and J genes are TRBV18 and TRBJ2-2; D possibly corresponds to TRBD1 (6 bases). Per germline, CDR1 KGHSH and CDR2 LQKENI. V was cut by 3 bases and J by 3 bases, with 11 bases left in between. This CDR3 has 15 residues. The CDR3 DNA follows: TGTGCCAGCTCACCTCGGACAGATTACACCGGGGAGCTGTTTTTT. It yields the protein CASSPRTDYTGELFF.

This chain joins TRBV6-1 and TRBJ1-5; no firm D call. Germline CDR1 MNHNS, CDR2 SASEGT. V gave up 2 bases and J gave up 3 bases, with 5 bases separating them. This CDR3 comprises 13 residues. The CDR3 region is CASSELSNQPQHF. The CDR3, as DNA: TGTGCCAGCAGTGAACTCTCCAATCAGCCCCAGCATTTT.

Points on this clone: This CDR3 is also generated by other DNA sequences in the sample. The DNA for the CDR3 is TGCGCCAGCAGCCAAGGGCTGGTCTACGAGCAGTACTTC. It codes for CASSQGLVYEQYF. The chain carries TRBV4-3 and TRBJ2-7; no firm D call. Germline V CDR1 and CDR2: LGHNA, YSLEER. This CDR3 is 13 amino acids long. V was cut by 1 base and J by 3 bases, with 7 bases left in between.

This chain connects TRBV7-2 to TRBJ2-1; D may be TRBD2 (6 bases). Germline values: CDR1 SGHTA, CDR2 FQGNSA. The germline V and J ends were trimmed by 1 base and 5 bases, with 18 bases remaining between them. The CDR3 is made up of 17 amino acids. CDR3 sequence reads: CASSLVSAGVTHNEQFF. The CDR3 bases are TGTGCCAGCAGCTTAGTATCAGCGGGCGTTACCCACAATGAGCAGTTCTTC.

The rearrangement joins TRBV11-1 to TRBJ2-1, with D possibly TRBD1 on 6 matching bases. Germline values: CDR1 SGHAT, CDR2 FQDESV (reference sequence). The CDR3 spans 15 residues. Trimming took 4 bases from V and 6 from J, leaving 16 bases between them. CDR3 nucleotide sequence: TGTGCCAGCAGCTACCGAAGAGGGGGTGGCAATGAGCAGTTCTTC. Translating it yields CASSYRRGGGNEQFF. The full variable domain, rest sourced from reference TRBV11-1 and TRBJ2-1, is EAEVAQSPRYKITEKSQAVAFWCDPISGHATLYWYRQILGQGPELLVQFQDESVVDDSQLPKDRFSAERLKGVDSTLKIQPAELGDSAMYLCASSYRRGGGNEQFFGPGTRLTVL.

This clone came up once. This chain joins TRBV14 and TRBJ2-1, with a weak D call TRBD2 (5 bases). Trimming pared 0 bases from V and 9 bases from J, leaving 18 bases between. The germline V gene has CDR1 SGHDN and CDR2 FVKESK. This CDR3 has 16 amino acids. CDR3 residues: CASSQEGPASGFEQFF. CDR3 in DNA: TGTGCCAGCAGCCAAGAGGGTCCAGCGTCGGGGTTTGAGCAGTTCTTC.

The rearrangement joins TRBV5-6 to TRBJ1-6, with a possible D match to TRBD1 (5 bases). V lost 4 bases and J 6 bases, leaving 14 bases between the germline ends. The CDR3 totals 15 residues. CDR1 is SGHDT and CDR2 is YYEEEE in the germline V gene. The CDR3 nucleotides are TGTGCCAGCAGCAAATGGGGGAGGGGTAATTCACCCCTCCACTTT. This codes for CASSKWGRGNSPLHF.

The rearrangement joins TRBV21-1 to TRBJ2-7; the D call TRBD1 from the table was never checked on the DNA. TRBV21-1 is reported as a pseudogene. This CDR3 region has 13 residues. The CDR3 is CASRDRVKYEQYF. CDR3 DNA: TGTGCCAGCCGGGACAGGGTAAAATACGAGCAGTACTTC.

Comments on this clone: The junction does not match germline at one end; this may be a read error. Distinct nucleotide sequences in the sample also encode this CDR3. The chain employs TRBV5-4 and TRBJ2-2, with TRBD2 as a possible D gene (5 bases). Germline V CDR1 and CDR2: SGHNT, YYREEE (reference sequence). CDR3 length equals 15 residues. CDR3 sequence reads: CASSLSGRSTGELFF. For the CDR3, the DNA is TGTGCCAGTAGCTTGTCTGGGAGAAGTACCGGGGAGCTGTTTTTT.

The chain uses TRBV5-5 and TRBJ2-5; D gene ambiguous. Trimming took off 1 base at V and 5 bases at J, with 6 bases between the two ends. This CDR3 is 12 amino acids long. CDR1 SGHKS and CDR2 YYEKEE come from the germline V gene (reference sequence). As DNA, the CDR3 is TGTGCCAGCAGCTTGATCGAGGAGACCCAGTACTTC. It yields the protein CASSLIEETQYF.

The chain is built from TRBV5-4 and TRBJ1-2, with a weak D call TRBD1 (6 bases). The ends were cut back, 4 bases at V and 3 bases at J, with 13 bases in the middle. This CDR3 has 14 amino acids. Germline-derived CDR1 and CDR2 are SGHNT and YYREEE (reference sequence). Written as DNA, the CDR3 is TGTGCCAGCAGCCTCGAGACAGGTTACTATGGCTACACCTTC. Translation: CASSLETGYYGYTF.

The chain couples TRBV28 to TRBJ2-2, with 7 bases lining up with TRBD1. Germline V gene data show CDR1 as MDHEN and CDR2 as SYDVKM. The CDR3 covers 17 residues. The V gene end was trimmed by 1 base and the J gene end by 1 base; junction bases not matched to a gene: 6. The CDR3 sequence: CASSLYYRGLNTGELFF. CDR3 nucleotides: TGTGCCAGCAGTTTATACTACAGGGGCCTGAACACCGGGGAGCTGTTTTTT.

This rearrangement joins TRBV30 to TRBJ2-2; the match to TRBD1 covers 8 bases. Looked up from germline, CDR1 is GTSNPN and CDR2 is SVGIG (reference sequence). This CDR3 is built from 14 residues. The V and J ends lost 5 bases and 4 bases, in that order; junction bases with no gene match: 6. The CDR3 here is CAWARTGTTGELFF. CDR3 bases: TGTGCCTGGGCACGGACAGGGACCACCGGGGAGCTGTTTTTT. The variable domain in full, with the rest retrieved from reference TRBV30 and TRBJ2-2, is SQTIHQWPATLVQPVGSPLSLECTVEGTSNPNLYWYRQAAGRGLQLLFYSVGIGQISSEVPQNLSASRPQDRQFILSSKKLLLSDSGFYLCAWARTGTTGELFFGEGSRLTVL.

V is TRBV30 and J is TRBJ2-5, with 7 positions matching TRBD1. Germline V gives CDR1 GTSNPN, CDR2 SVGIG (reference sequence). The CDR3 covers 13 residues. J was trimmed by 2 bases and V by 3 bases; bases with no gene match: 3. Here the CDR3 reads CAWRRGQQETQYF. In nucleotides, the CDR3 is TGTGCCTGGAGGAGGGGGCAGCAAGAGACCCAGTACTTC.

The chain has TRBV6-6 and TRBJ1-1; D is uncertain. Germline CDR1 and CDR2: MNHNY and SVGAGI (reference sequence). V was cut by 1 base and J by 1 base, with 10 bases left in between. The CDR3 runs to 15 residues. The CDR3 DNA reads TGTGCCAGCAGTTACTTCTCCGACCCGAACACTGAAGCTTTCTTT. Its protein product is CASSYFSDPNTEAFF.

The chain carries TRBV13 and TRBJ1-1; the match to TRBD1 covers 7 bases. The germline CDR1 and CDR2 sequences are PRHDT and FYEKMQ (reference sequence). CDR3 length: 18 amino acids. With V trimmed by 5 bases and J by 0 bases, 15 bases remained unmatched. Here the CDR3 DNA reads TGTGCCAGCAGCCTCCGACAGGGTGGGATGACAATGAACACTGAAGCTTTCTTT. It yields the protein CASSLRQGGMTMNTEAFF. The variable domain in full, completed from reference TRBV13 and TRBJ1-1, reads AAGVIQSPRHLIKEKRETATLKCYPIPRHDTVYWYQQGPGQDPQFLISFYEKMQSDKGSIPDRFSAQQFSDYHSELNMSSLELGDSALYFCASSLRQGGMTMNTEAFFGQGTRLTVV.